This T cell receptor beta chain is drawn from a study of Graves' ophthalmopathy and Graves' hyperthyroidism. Overall study context: Peripheral blood collection took place at initial diagnosis, before any treatment.

At least ten counts were recorded for this clonotype. RNA transcripts yielded amplified TCR beta CDR3 regions. First-round RT-PCR employed HTBI primers, with a second-round multiplex PCR after it. TCRdb ran MiXCR on the multiplex PCR reads and lists one entry per CDR3 protein. The data show roughly 410,000 distinct CDR3 sequences, 15% seen once. The sample comprised peripheral blood. The clonotype was recovered from a woman aged 18-29 years with stable Graves' hyperthyroidism.

DNA for the CDR3: TGTGCCAGCAGCTCCCCGTTTCGGGGGGCTCACGAGCAGTACTTC. Its translation is CASSSPFRGAHEQYF. The gene calls are TRBV7-2 and TRBJ2-7, with D possibly TRBD2 on 7 matching bases. Trimming pared 4 bases from V and 5 bases from J, leaving 18 bases between. The length of the CDR3 is 15 residues. Per the germline V gene, CDR1 is SGHTA and CDR2 is FQGNSA.